A single count supports the clone carrying this T cell receptor (beta chain). Antigen: not known. Some clones are missing from TCRdb's copy, which holds only in-frame ones; the method was immunoSEQ multiplex PCR. The sample holds 100,000 or so clones; more than 75% are singletons and the top ten take under 4%. The source of the sample is a study of T cell responses to AZD1222 COVID-19 vaccine. The germline V gene encodes CDR1 LNHDA and CDR2 SQIVND (reference sequence). V was pared by 5 bases and J by 7 bases, with 5 bases of the junction left unmatched. This CDR3 is built from 13 residues. Study-wide points: CD4 TCRs associated with vaccination spanned spike, dominating at 160-218 and 743-854.

The TCR was taken from an adult in good health. The V gene is TRBV19, the J gene TRBJ1-5, with 7 bases matching TRBD1. The specimen comprised peripheral blood, sampled on day 0 of AZD1222 vaccination. The CDR3 is CASSHDRDQPQHF. The DNA for the CDR3 is TGTGCCAGTAGTCATGACAGGGACCAGCCCCAGCATTTT.